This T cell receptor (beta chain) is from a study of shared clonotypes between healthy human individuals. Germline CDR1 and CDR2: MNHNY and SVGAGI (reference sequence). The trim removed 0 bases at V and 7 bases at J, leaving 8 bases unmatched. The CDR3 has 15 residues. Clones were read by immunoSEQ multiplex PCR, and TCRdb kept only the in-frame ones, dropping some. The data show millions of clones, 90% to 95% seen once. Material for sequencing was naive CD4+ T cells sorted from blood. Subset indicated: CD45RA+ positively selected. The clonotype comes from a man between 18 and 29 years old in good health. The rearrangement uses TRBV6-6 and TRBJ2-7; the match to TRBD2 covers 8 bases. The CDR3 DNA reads TGTGCCAGCAGTTACTCACGGGAGGGGGTAAGTGAGCAGTACTTC. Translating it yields CASSYSREGVSEQYF.